A single sample gave rise to the 5 T cell receptor beta chains below, sequenced in a study of control samples from healthy donors and cancer patients (dated by TCRdb to 2018 to 2021). The library was prepared using the immunoSEQ multiplex PCR assay. TCRdb carries this immuneACCESS record with in-frame sequences only. Its versions omit some clonotypes, under half of them owing to an unresolved V gene in the studies checked, with the rest unexplained. The sample table holds 130,000 to 150,000 clones, of which just under 95% were seen once. Of the sample, approximately 10% falls within the top ten clones. The sample consisted of blood. The receptors originated from a man younger than 45 in good health.

The rearrangement joins TRBV28 to TRBJ1-1; no clear D gene. V was trimmed by 6 bases and J by 0 bases, leaving 14 bases between them. The CDR3 has 15 residues. CDR1 is MDHEN, CDR2 SYDVKM, per germline. The CDR3 protein is CASSPVPALNTEAFF. The CDR3 bases are TGTGCCAGCAGCCCAGTCCCGGCACTGAACACTGAAGCTTTCTTT. The full variable domain, its missing parts supplied by reference TRBV28 and TRBJ1-1, is DVKVTQSSRYLVKRTGEKVFLECVQDMDHENMFWYRQDPGLGLRLIYFSYDVKMKEKGDIPEGYSVSREKKERFSLILESASTNQTSMYLCASSPVPALNTEAFFGQGTRLTVV.

The genes are TRBV6-5 and TRBJ1-6; possibly TRBD1 for D (6 bases). The germline CDR1 and CDR2 sequences are MNHEY and SVGAGI. V lost 0 bases to trimming and J lost 6 bases, with 12 bases between them. The CDR3 sequence is 16 residues long. This chain's CDR3 is CASSYSRGMGNSPLHF. In DNA form, the CDR3 reads TGTGCCAGCAGTTACTCCAGGGGAATGGGTAATTCACCCCTCCACTTT.

V gene TRBV9 combines with J gene TRBJ2-5; maybe TRBD2 (5 bases). V was pared by 4 bases and J by 1 base, with 14 bases between. CDR1 is SGDLS and CDR2 is YYNGEE in the germline V gene. The CDR3 covers 15 residues. The CDR3 here is CASSFSGGPQETQYF. The CDR3 DNA reads TGTGCCAGCAGCTTCAGTGGAGGCCCCCAAGAGACCCAGTACTTC.

The chain uses TRBV7-8 and TRBJ1-1; 9 bases fit TRBD1. Germline-derived CDR1 and CDR2 are SGHVS and FQNEAQ. The CDR3 is made up of 16 amino acids. With V trimmed by 5 bases and J by 0 bases, 7 bases remained unmatched. CDR3 loop: CASSLRDRVMNTEAFF. Written as DNA, the CDR3 is TGTGCCAGCAGCCTACGGGACAGGGTTATGAACACTGAAGCTTTCTTT.

CDR3 in DNA: TGCGCCAGCAGCCATCAGGGACTAGCGGGAGGATTTTCCTACAATGAGCAGTTCTTC. Its translation: CASSHQGLAGGFSYNEQFF. This chain uses TRBV4-1 with TRBJ2-1; TRBD2 matches at 15 bases. V shed 3 bases, J shed 1 base, and the junction held 7 bases outside the gene matches. Germline CDR1 reads MGHRA; CDR2 reads YSYEKL. The CDR3 covers 19 residues.